The 26 T cell receptor beta chains below come from one sample, sequenced in a study of cytomegalovirus exposure and HLA in healthy donors. A multiplex PCR was run with 60 Vbeta primers and 13 Jbeta primers. TCRdb keeps only in-frame clones here, not all; method: immunoSEQ multiplex PCR. The sample yields fewer than 95,000 clones, over 60% seen once. The sequenced material came from PBMCs. These receptors all stem from a woman between 40 and 50 years old in good health and CMV-seropositive.

The rearrangement uses TRBV4-3 and TRBJ1-2, with a possible D match to TRBD1 (5 bases). V gave up 1 base and J gave up 0 bases, with 9 bases separating them. Germline values: CDR1 LGHNA, CDR2 YSLEER. The CDR3 contains 15 residues. DNA for the CDR3: TGCGCCAGCAGCCAAGCTCCAGGGACTAACTATGGCTACACCTTC. It is translated as CASSQAPGTNYGYTF.

Concerning this clone itself: An end of the junction differs from the germline gene, which may be a read error. The V call is TRBV5-1, the J call TRBJ1-3; 9 bases are a match to TRBD1. CDR3 length: 14 residues. CDR1 is SGHRS, CDR2 YFSETQ, per germline. The CDR3 loop reads CASSLGTGGNTIYF. The CDR3 DNA reads as TGCGCCAGCAGTTTGGGGACAGGGGGAAACACCATATATTTT.

The chain employs TRBV6-1 and TRBJ2-1; D call uncertain. Germline CDR1 is MNHNS and CDR2 is SASEGT. This CDR3 contains 14 residues. V dropped 4 bases and J dropped 4 bases, with 11 bases sitting between them. The CDR3 spells CASSGAQPYNEQFF. Written as DNA, the CDR3 is TGTGCCAGCAGTGGGGCACAACCTTACAATGAGCAGTTCTTC.

The rearrangement uses TRBV30 and TRBJ2-7; D perhaps matches TRBD1 (6 bases). Trimming took 4 bases from V and 6 from J, leaving 19 bases between them. This CDR3 contains 14 residues. Germline V CDR1 and CDR2: GTSNPN, SVGIG (reference sequence). The CDR3 sequence: CAWKPGQLQGEQYF. In nucleotides, the CDR3 is TGTGCCTGGAAACCGGGACAACTCCAAGGCGAGCAGTACTTC. The full variable domain, with the rest looked up from reference TRBV30 and TRBJ2-7, is SQTIHQWPATLVQPVGSPLSLECTVEGTSNPNLYWYRQAAGRGLQLLFYSVGIGQISSEVPQNLSASRPQDRQFILSSKKLLLSDSGFYLCAWKPGQLQGEQYFGPGTRLTVT.

This clone has just a few counts. The J gene is TRBJ2-7, the V gene TRBV7-9; 7 positions agree with TRBD2. CDR1 is SEHNR, CDR2 FQNEAQ, per germline (reference sequence). The CDR3 consists of 13 residues. The trim removed 5 bases at V and 3 bases at J, leaving 4 bases unmatched. Here the CDR3 DNA reads TGTGCCAGCAGCAGGACTAGTAACTACGAGCAGTACTTC. It specifies CASSRTSNYEQYF.

The rearrangement uses TRBV30 and TRBJ1-2; D is uncertain. The CDR3 covers 12 residues. Trimming left V 2 bases short and J 8 bases short, with 12 bases between. CDR1 is GTSNPN, CDR2 SVGIG, per germline (reference sequence). CDR3 protein: CAWSIGGHGYTF. Here the CDR3 DNA reads TGTGCCTGGAGTATAGGAGGCCACGGCTACACCTTC.

This clone showed up just a few times. The chain couples TRBV30 to TRBJ1-1; D might be TRBD1 (5 bases). Germline CDR1 is GTSNPN and CDR2 is SVGIG (reference sequence). Trimming pared 4 bases from V and 2 bases from J, leaving 14 bases between. The CDR3 runs 14 residues. The CDR3: CAWTPGGYNTEAFF. The CDR3 DNA reads as TGTGCCTGGACGCCGGGGGGGTACAACACTGAAGCTTTCTTT.

This chain connects TRBV4-2 to TRBJ1-4; D gene unclear. Germline V CDR1 and CDR2: LGHNA, YNFKEQ. V was clipped by 0 bases and J by 6 bases, with 17 bases between them. The CDR3 covers 17 residues. CDR3 sequence: CASSQEGSGRRDEKLFF. For the CDR3, the DNA is TGTGCCAGCAGCCAAGAGGGCAGCGGGAGGAGGGATGAAAAACTGTTTTTT.

The count of this clone is one. CDR3 nucleotide sequence: TGTGCCAGCAGCCCCCGGACTAGCTTCAATGAGCAGTTCTTC. Amino acids: CASSPRTSFNEQFF. The chain carries TRBV7-9 and TRBJ2-1; 8 bases match TRBD2. The ends lost 5 bases at V and 6 bases at J; junction bases unmatched: 6. Germline loops: CDR1 SEHNR, CDR2 FQNEAQ (reference sequence). The length of the CDR3 is 14 residues.

This clone was seen only a few times. The chain employs TRBV13 and TRBJ2-1; 8 bases agree with TRBD2. The CDR3 runs to 16 residues. Germline values: CDR1 PRHDT, CDR2 FYEKMQ (reference sequence). Trimming at V came to 1 base and at J to 0 bases, leaving 2 bases not matched to a gene. The CDR3 nucleotides are TGTGCCAGCAGCTTAGAAAGCGGGAGCTCCTACAATGAGCAGTTCTTC. This encodes CASSLESGSSYNEQFF. The variable domain in full, with the rest retrieved from reference TRBV13 and TRBJ2-1, is AAGVIQSPRHLIKEKRETATLKCYPIPRHDTVYWYQQGPGQDPQFLISFYEKMQSDKGSIPDRFSAQQFSDYHSELNMSSLELGDSALYFCASSLESGSSYNEQFFGPGTRLTVL.

The J gene is TRBJ2-7, the V gene TRBV19; TRBD2 matches at 7 bases. The CDR3 sequence is 16 residues long. CDR1 is LNHDA and CDR2 is SQIVND in the germline V gene (reference sequence). J gave up 1 base and V 1 base, and 7 bases lay outside the gene matches. CDR3 sequence (DNA): TGTGCCAGTAGTATAGTTGCGGGAGCGGGGTCCTACGAGCAGTACTTC. Protein sequence: CASSIVAGAGSYEQYF.

The chain employs TRBV10-3 and TRBJ1-4; D is possibly TRBD1 (6 bases). This CDR3 has 13 amino acids. Trimming took off 3 bases at V and 7 bases at J, with 9 bases between the two ends. Germline lookup yields CDR1 ENHRY and CDR2 SYGVKD. The DNA of the CDR3 is TGTGCCATCAGTGAACAGGGTAGTGAAAAACTGTTTTTT. Translating gives CAISEQGSEKLFF.

The chain combines TRBV7-2 with TRBJ2-7; 12 nucleotides line up with TRBD2. Looked up from germline, CDR1 is SGHTA and CDR2 is FQGNSA. Trimming at V came to 2 bases and at J to 5 bases, leaving 13 bases not matched to a gene. This CDR3 is built from 18 residues. CDR3 residues: CASSLRGSTSGGQNEQYF. In DNA form, the CDR3 reads TGTGCCAGCAGCTTAAGGGGGTCGACTAGCGGGGGTCAGAACGAGCAGTACTTC.

The genes are TRBV19 and TRBJ1-2; D is uncertain. Trimming shortened V by 7 bases and J by 5 bases, and 14 bases separated the two germline ends. The CDR3 covers 13 residues. The germline V gene encodes CDR1 LNHDA and CDR2 SQIVND (reference sequence). CDR3 in DNA: TGTGCCAGTACGGCGGGAGGAATTTATGGCTACACCTTC. This sequence encodes CASTAGGIYGYTF.

This chain joins TRBV28 and TRBJ2-1; a weak D match, TRBD2 (5 bases). The CDR3 is made up of 15 amino acids. Trimming took 7 bases from V and 3 from J, leaving 16 bases between them. Per the germline V gene, CDR1 is MDHEN and CDR2 is SYDVKM. DNA for the CDR3: TGTGCCAGCACCTCCACGGCGGCGGGCTACAATGAGCAGTTCTTC. Protein product: CASTSTAAGYNEQFF.

The chain links TRBV4-1 to TRBJ1-1; 10 nucleotides match TRBD1. Germline V lookup: CDR1 MGHRA, CDR2 YSYEKL. The CDR3 consists of 14 residues. The ends lost 6 bases at V and 8 bases at J; junction bases unmatched: 9. Written as DNA, the CDR3 is TGCGCCAGCAGTCGGACAGGGGGGGGTGTGGAAGCTTTCTTT. This gives the protein CASSRTGGGVEAFF.

CDR3 in DNA: TGTGCCAGCCTGAGCGGGGGGGACCAAGAGACCCAGTACTTC. This translates into CASLSGGDQETQYF. The chain has TRBV7-9 and TRBJ2-5; 10 nucleotides line up with TRBD2. Germline V gene lookup returns CDR1 SEHNR and CDR2 FQNEAQ (reference sequence). The CDR3 totals 14 residues. Trimming cost V 8 bases and J 0 bases; bases outside gene matches: 3.

This clone has just one count. The chain combines TRBV5-1 with TRBJ2-5, with 8 bases lining up with TRBD2. The CDR3 runs 15 residues. The germline CDR1 and CDR2 sequences are SGHRS and YFSETQ. With 2 bases clipped from V and 5 bases from J, the junction kept 8 bases outside the gene matches. CDR3 region: CASSFGGSGGETQYF. In DNA form, the CDR3 reads TGCGCCAGCAGCTTCGGGGGATCGGGAGGGGAGACCCAGTACTTC. Filled out from reference TRBV5-1 and TRBJ2-5, the complete variable domain reads KAGVTQTPRYLIKTRGQQVTLSCSPISGHRSVSWYQQTPGQGLQFLFEYFSETQRNKGNFPGRFSGRQFSNSRSEMNVSTLELGDSALYLCASSFGGSGGETQYFGPGTRLLVL.

The chain employs TRBV5-6 and TRBJ1-1; no clear D. Germline assignment: CDR1 SGHDT and CDR2 YYEEEE. Deletions cut 1 base from V and 7 bases from J, with 11 bases between. The CDR3 runs 13 residues. The CDR3 spells CASSLLPAGEAFF. CDR3 nucleotide sequence: TGTGCCAGCAGCTTGCTTCCGGCGGGTGAAGCTTTCTTT.

CDR3 sequence: CATSYSRGTTEAFF. In DNA form, the CDR3 reads TGTGCCACCAGCTACTCCAGGGGTACGACTGAAGCTTTCTTT. The chain employs TRBV15 and TRBJ1-1; weak D call: TRBD1 (6 bases). This CDR3 has 14 residues. The V gene's germline CDR1 is LNHNV and CDR2 YYDKDF (reference sequence). V lost 5 bases and J 5 bases, leaving 15 bases between the germline ends.

The chain links TRBV18 to TRBJ1-4, with a possible D match to TRBD1 (5 bases). Germline CDR1 is KGHSH and CDR2 is LQKENI. V was shortened by 2 bases and J by 0 bases, with 10 bases between the two germline ends. The CDR3 contains 16 residues. The CDR3 loop reads CASSPGAGSTNEKLFF. The CDR3 DNA sequence: TGTGCCAGCTCACCAGGGGCGGGGTCAACTAATGAAAAACTGTTTTTT.

CDR3 region: CASRSQEVGGYTF. The CDR3 nucleotides are TGTGCCAGCAGAAGCCAGGAGGTCGGTGGCTACACCTTC. The chain is built from TRBV28 and TRBJ1-2; unclear D gene. The germline gives CDR1 MDHEN, CDR2 SYDVKM. Trimming shortened V by 6 bases and J by 7 bases, and 15 bases separated the two germline ends. CDR3 length: 13 residues.

The V gene is TRBV20-1, the J gene TRBJ2-1; weak D call: TRBD2 (7 bases). This CDR3 comprises 11 residues. V was pared by 4 bases and J by 11 bases, with 12 bases between. The V gene's germline CDR1 is DFQATT and CDR2 SNEGSKA (reference sequence). CDR3 in amino acids: CSATTGGKQFF. CDR3 DNA sequence: TGCAGTGCTACTACGGGGGGCAAGCAGTTCTTC.

This chain connects TRBV20-1 to TRBJ1-1; D is unclear. V dropped 2 bases and J dropped 2 bases, with 3 bases sitting between them. The CDR3 length is 11 residues. Germline-derived CDR1 and CDR2 are DFQATT and SNEGSKA (reference sequence). The CDR3 reads CSARLNTEAFF. The DNA for the CDR3 is TGCAGTGCTAGATTAAACACTGAAGCTTTCTTT.

The chain recombines TRBV7-8 with TRBJ2-7, with D tentatively TRBD2 (6 bases). The CDR3 sequence is 13 residues long. Deletions cut 2 bases from V and 7 bases from J, with 12 bases between. The V gene's germline CDR1 is SGHVS and CDR2 FQNEAQ. The CDR3 DNA reads TGTGCCAGCAGCTTATCAACTCGGGGGGAGCAGTACTTC. The encoded protein is CASSLSTRGEQYF.

The genes are TRBV19 and TRBJ2-3, with a tentative D call TRBD2 (6 bases). The CDR3 has 14 amino acids. With 5 bases removed from V and 4 bases from J, the gap between germline ends came to 13 bases. Germline V CDR1 and CDR2: LNHDA, SQIVND (reference sequence). The CDR3 DNA follows: TGTGCCAGTAGTGTGCAGGGACTGGCAGATACGCAGTATTTT. Its protein is CASSVQGLADTQYF.